These 17 T cell receptor beta chains were sequenced from one sample in a study of OX40 agonist ivuxolimab in advanced cancers. TCRdb's copy holds only in-frame clones and misses some; the assay was immunoSEQ multiplex PCR. Of tens of thousands of clones in the sample, 85% to 90% were seen once. Source: CD4+ or CD8+ T cells sorted from blood, taken in a trial of the OX40 agonist ivuxolimab. The receptors derive from an adult with an advanced solid tumor such as melanoma, head and neck, liver or kidney cancer.

This chain uses TRBV7-2 with TRBJ2-2; unclear D gene. The germline V gene encodes CDR1 SGHTA and CDR2 FQGNSA. V was trimmed by 6 bases and J by 3 bases, leaving 11 bases between them. This CDR3 is 14 amino acids long. In nucleotides, the CDR3 is TGTGCCAGCAGATATGACCGGTACACCGGGGAGCTGTTTTTT. This codes for CASRYDRYTGELFF.

For the CDR3, the DNA is TGTGCCAGCAGCCCATCCCTTGGTCAGCCCCAGCATTTT. Its protein is CASSPSLGQPQHF. The J gene is TRBJ1-5, the V gene TRBV11-2; D gene ambiguous. Germline loops: CDR1 SGHAT, CDR2 FQNNGV. The CDR3 has 13 residues. Between the trimmed V and J ends, which lost 5 bases and 6 bases, there was a span of 11 bases.

The chain employs TRBV5-1 and TRBJ2-5; 10 bases are shared with TRBD2. This CDR3 is 16 amino acids long. CDR1 is SGHRS, CDR2 YFSETQ, per germline. V was clipped by 2 bases and J by 5 bases; unmatched bases: 9. The CDR3 coding sequence is TGCGCCAGCAGCTTCACGAGCGGGGGGGCAGATGAGACCCAGTACTTC. This encodes CASSFTSGGADETQYF.

This CDR3 reads CASTVTGYGYTF. In nucleotides, the CDR3 is TGCGCCAGCACCGTCACGGGTTATGGCTACACCTTC. The chain recombines TRBV5-1 with TRBJ1-2; D call uncertain. This CDR3 spans 12 amino acids. The germline V and J ends were trimmed by 6 bases and 5 bases, with 11 bases remaining between them. Germline V CDR1 and CDR2: SGHRS, YFSETQ.

This chain's CDR3 is CASSRDRGQAGYTF. The CDR3 DNA follows: TGTGCCAGCAGTAGGGACAGGGGGCAAGCTGGCTACACCTTC. The chain employs TRBV6-5 and TRBJ1-2, with 12 bases aligning to TRBD1. V shed 5 bases, J shed 7 bases, and the junction held 5 bases outside the gene matches. The CDR3 contains 14 residues. Germline values: CDR1 MNHEY, CDR2 SVGAGI.

This rearrangement joins TRBV11-2 to TRBJ2-5; 7 bases align to TRBD2. V dropped 5 bases and J dropped 9; count of bases not matched to a gene: 12. The CDR3 has 14 residues. Looked up from germline, CDR1 is SGHAT and CDR2 is FQNNGV. The CDR3 region is CASSRDTLSGAQYF. The CDR3 DNA follows: TGTGCCAGCAGCCGAGACACCTTAAGCGGGGCCCAGTACTTC.

V gene TRBV11-3 combines with J gene TRBJ2-1, with TRBD1 matching 8 bases. There are 16 residues in the CDR3. Germline V gene lookup returns CDR1 SGHNT and CDR2 YENEEA. V lost 5 bases and J lost 0; bases outside the gene matches: 6. CDR3 nucleotides: TGTGCCAGCAGCCCGGGACAGGTATACTCCTACAATGAGCAGTTCTTC. It codes for CASSPGQVYSYNEQFF.

This chain links TRBV6-1 with TRBJ1-2; no reliable D call. Germline values: CDR1 MNHNS, CDR2 SASEGT. The CDR3 sequence is 13 residues long. V lost 5 bases and J lost 4, with 11 bases in between. CDR3 sequence: CASSQSGVYGYTF. The CDR3 DNA reads TGTGCCAGCAGTCAAAGTGGGGTCTATGGCTACACCTTC.

The chain uses TRBV4-1 and TRBJ1-2; D is uncertain. The germline V gene has CDR1 MGHRA and CDR2 YSYEKL. V dropped 3 bases and J dropped 7 bases, with 12 bases sitting between them. The CDR3 loop spans 13 amino acids. This CDR3 is CASSQLVLGGYTF. CDR3 DNA: TGCGCCAGCAGCCAGCTGGTATTGGGTGGCTACACCTTC.

This chain links TRBV19 with TRBJ2-7; 9 nucleotides match TRBD1. The CDR3 covers 14 residues. V dropped 3 bases and J dropped 7; count of bases not matched to a gene: 7. Per germline, CDR1 LNHDA and CDR2 SQIVND (reference sequence). For the CDR3, the DNA is TGTGCCAGTAGTATCCGGGACAGGGCGGGGGAGCAGTACTTC. It codes for CASSIRDRAGEQYF.

V is TRBV10-2 and J is TRBJ2-5; the D gene is possibly TRBD1 (5 bases). The J call is doubtful: the DNA matches TRBJ2-7 better. CDR3 length equals 12 residues. Germline V gene lookup returns CDR1 WSHSY and CDR2 SAAADI. The CDR3 region is CASSEDSNEQYF. The DNA for the CDR3 is TGCGCCAGCAGTGAGGACAGCAACGAGCAGTACTTC.

CDR3 region: CAISYGTEYGYTF. CDR3 in DNA: TGTGCCATCAGCTACGGGACAGAATATGGCTACACCTTC. V usage is TRBV10-3 and J usage is TRBJ1-2; TRBD1 agrees at 7 bases. V lost 6 bases, J lost 5 bases, and 6 bases stayed unmatched. This CDR3 has 13 amino acids. CDR1 is ENHRY, CDR2 SYGVKD, per germline.

The chain's CDR3 is CASSLGASTYEQYF. The CDR3 region has the DNA TGTGCCAGCAGCTTAGGGGCTTCGACCTACGAGCAGTACTTC. The chain carries TRBV13 and TRBJ2-7; no clear D gene. The CDR3 length is 14 residues. V shed 0 bases and J shed 2 bases, with 8 bases lying between them. Germline V gene sequence: CDR1 PRHDT, CDR2 FYEKMQ (reference sequence).

This chain uses TRBV5-8 with TRBJ1-1; no definite D call. CDR1 and CDR2 (germline): SGHTS, YDEGEE. The CDR3 contains 15 residues. V was pared by 0 bases and J by 4 bases, with 13 bases between. CDR3 residues: CASSLAMGWATEAFF. DNA for the CDR3: TGTGCCAGCAGCTTGGCCATGGGGTGGGCCACTGAAGCTTTCTTT.

The CDR3 DNA sequence: TGTGCCAGTAGTATAGCCCGCGCGACTTTTGGCTATGGCTACACCTTC. This codes for CASSIARATFGYGYTF. This chain uses TRBV19 with TRBJ1-2; D uncertain. Germline V gene lookup returns CDR1 LNHDA and CDR2 SQIVND (reference sequence). The CDR3 length is 16 residues. V was shortened by 1 base and J by 4 bases, with 16 bases between the two germline ends.

The rearrangement uses TRBV11-3 and TRBJ2-5, with 7 positions matching TRBD1. The CDR3 length is 13 residues. V lost 3 bases, J lost 4 bases, and 2 bases stayed unmatched. Germline assignment: CDR1 SGHNT and CDR2 YENEEA. The CDR3: CASSFAGGETQYF. DNA for the CDR3: TGTGCCAGCAGCTTTGCAGGGGGAGAGACCCAGTACTTC.

The CDR3 region has the DNA TGTGCCAGCAGCCCAAGCCAGGGGTTCTATGGCTACACCTTC. As protein: CASSPSQGFYGYTF. This chain links TRBV7-2 with TRBJ1-2; tentatively, D is TRBD1 (6 bases). The CDR3 contains 14 residues. CDR1 and CDR2 from the germline V gene are SGHTA and FQGNSA. The V end lost 5 bases, the J end lost 4 bases, and 14 bases lay between the germline ends.